The rows below give T cell receptor beta chains drawn from one sample of a study of T-cell reconstitution after alpha-beta-depleted transplantation in children. TCRdb called the PCR reads again in MiXCR, with one record for every CDR3 protein. Of fewer than 550,000 distinct CDR3 sequences listed, about 11% are singletons. The sequenced sample was PBMCs, obtained before TCRalphabeta/CD19-depleted stem cell transplant. The receptors derive from a child aged 2-15 years with inherited bone marrow failure, due to receive a stem cell transplant. The CDR3 runs from the conserved cysteine through the conserved F or W.

j_call v_call cdr3_aa
TRBJ2-7 TRBV13 CASSLGMQKLASAREQYF
TRBJ2-1 TRBV20-1 CSAQRGPLSYNEQFF
TRBJ1-2 TRBV5-1 CASSYTGTAYGYTF
TRBJ2-1 TRBV11-2 CASSLDRINEQFF
TRBJ1-4 TRBV20-1 CLLGGQGAKLFF
TRBJ2-1 TRBV7-7 CASGGSGGNEQFF
TRBJ1-1 TRBV12-3/TRBV12-4 CASLFSGYTEAFF
TRBJ2-1 TRBV30 CANKRGINEQFF
TRBJ2-7 TRBV7-9 CASSHDLAGSTYEQYF
TRBJ2-2 TRBV5-1 CASTRNSGWGGELFF
TRBJ1-1 TRBV6-2/TRBV6-3 CASSVGATGLNTEAFF
TRBJ2-3 TRBV11-2 CASSRDLTDTQYF
TRBJ1-4 TRBV20-1 CSARGANEKLFF